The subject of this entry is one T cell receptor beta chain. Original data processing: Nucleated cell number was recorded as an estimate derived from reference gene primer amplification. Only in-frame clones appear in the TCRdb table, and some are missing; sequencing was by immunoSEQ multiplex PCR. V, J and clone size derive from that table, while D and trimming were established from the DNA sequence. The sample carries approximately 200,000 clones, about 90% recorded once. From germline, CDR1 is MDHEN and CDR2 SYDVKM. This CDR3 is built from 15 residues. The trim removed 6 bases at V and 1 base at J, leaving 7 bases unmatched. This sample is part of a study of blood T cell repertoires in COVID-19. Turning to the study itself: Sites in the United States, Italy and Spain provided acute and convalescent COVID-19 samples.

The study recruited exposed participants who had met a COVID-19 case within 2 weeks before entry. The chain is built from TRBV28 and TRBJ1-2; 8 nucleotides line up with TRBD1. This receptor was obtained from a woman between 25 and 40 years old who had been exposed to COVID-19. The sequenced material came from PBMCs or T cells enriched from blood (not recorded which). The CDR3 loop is CASSSWDRLNYGYTF. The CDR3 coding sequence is TGTGCCAGCAGCTCTTGGGACAGGCTTAACTATGGCTACACCTTC.